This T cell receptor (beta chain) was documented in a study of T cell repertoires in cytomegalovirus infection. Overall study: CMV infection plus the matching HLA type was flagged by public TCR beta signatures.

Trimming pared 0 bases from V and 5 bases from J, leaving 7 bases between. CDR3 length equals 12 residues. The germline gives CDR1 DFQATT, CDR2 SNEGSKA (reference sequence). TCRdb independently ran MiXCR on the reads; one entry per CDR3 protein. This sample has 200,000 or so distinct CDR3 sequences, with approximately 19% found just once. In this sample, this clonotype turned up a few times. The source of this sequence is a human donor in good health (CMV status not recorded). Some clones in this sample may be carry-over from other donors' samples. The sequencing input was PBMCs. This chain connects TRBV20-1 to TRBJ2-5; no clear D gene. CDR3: CSAREVAETQYF. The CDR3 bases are TGCAGTGCTAGAGAAGTCGCCGAGACCCAGTACTTC.